The source of this T cell receptor beta chain is a study of shared clonotypes between healthy human individuals. This clone was recorded at least ten times. Distinct nucleotide sequences in the sample also encode this CDR3. Method: immunoSEQ multiplex PCR; TCRdb's copy keeps in-frame clones and lacks some. The table has hundreds of thousands of clones, over 65% seen once. Partitioning of CD4+ cells yielded a CD45RA+ naive subset and a CD45RA-negative memory subset. The sequence was collected from a woman in her 30s in good health. Source material: memory CD4+ T cells sorted from blood. Indicated subset: CD45RA-negative fraction.

The CDR3 reads CASSQLGGNTEAFF. The CDR3 DNA follows: TGTGCCAGCAGCCAACTAGGGGGGAACACTGAAGCTTTCTTT. The chain has TRBV14 and TRBJ1-1; TRBD1 is a possible D gene (6 bases). The V end was cut by 2 bases, the J end by 1 base, with 8 bases between. The CDR3 contains 14 residues. Germline CDR1 and CDR2: SGHDN and FVKESK.